The 32 T cell receptor beta chains presented below share a single source sample, sequenced in a study of Graves' ophthalmopathy and Graves' hyperthyroidism. Amplified material comprised TCR beta CDR3 regions derived from RNA transcripts. The workflow started with a first-round RT-PCR run with HTBI primers and then moved on to a second-round multiplex PCR. TCRdb redid the calling of the multiplex PCR reads with MiXCR, one entry per CDR3 protein. The sample records about 400,000 distinct CDR3 sequences, around 18% being singletons. What was sequenced was peripheral blood. The receptors were sampled from a woman under 30 with Graves' ophthalmopathy.

The table lists this clonotype with many counts. The chain uses TRBV12-3 or TRBV12-4 and TRBJ1-1; maybe TRBD1 (5 bases). The CDR3 has 16 residues. V gave up 6 bases and J gave up 3 bases, with 20 bases separating them. As DNA, the CDR3 is TGTGCCAGCAGACGATTCCGGGACCGGGACGACACTGAAGCTTTCTTT. It translates to CASRRFRDRDDTEAFF.

This clonotype showed up many times. J is TRBJ1-5 and V is TRBV20-1; 7 nucleotides line up with TRBD1. Per germline, CDR1 DFQATT and CDR2 SNEGSKA (reference sequence). CDR3 length: 15 amino acids. Trimming removed 1 base from V and 4 bases from J; junction bases left unmatched: 7. Here the CDR3 reads CSARAPDRVNQPQHF. The CDR3 DNA reads as TGCAGTGCTAGAGCCCCTGACAGGGTAAATCAGCCCCAGCATTTT.

The chain uses TRBV7-7 and TRBJ2-7; 10 bases are shared with TRBD1. The CDR3 is made up of 13 amino acids. Germline CDR1 and CDR2: SSHAT and FNYEAQ (reference sequence). This CDR3 is CASGRDRGYEQYF. The CDR3 DNA reads TGTGCTAGCGGCCGGGACAGGGGTTACGAGCAGTACTTC.

This clonotype was recorded at least ten times. The genes are TRBV7-2 and TRBJ1-6; no firm D call. The germline V gene encodes CDR1 SGHTA and CDR2 FQGNSA. The CDR3 spans 17 residues. With 4 bases removed from V and 6 bases from J, the gap between germline ends came to 19 bases. CDR3 sequence: CASSSLSRQDVNSPLHF. CDR3 nucleotides: TGTGCCAGCAGCTCCTTGTCTAGGCAGGACGTTAATTCACCCCTCCACTTT. The whole variable domain, filled in from reference TRBV7-2 and TRBJ1-6, reads GAGVSQSPSNKVTEKGKDVELRCDPISGHTALYWYRQSLGQGLEFLIYFQGNSAPDKSGLPSDRFSAERTGGSVSTLTIQRTQQEDSAVYLCASSSLSRQDVNSPLHFGNGTRLTVT.

The sample holds many counts of this clonotype. The chain combines TRBV12-3 or TRBV12-4 with TRBJ2-7, with D possibly matching TRBD2 (5 bases). Trimming removed 5 bases from V and 2 bases from J, with 10 bases in between. The CDR3 length is 13 residues. The CDR3 loop reads CASSPPGTYEQYF. The CDR3 DNA follows: TGTGCCAGCAGTCCCCCGGGGACCTACGAGCAGTACTTC.

This clonotype was seen at least ten times. The chain has TRBV7-2 and TRBJ2-4; tentatively, D is TRBD2 (5 bases). This CDR3 has 12 residues. Trimming took 4 bases from V and 12 from J, leaving 13 bases between them. Germline V gene sequence: CDR1 SGHTA, CDR2 FQGNSA. CDR3 loop: CASSYLGVRQYF. CDR3 DNA: TGTGCCAGCAGCTACCTGGGAGTTCGTCAGTACTTC.

This clonotype appeared a single time. The V and J genes are TRBV6-5 and TRBJ2-7; 7 bases match TRBD2. The CDR3 has 14 amino acids. V lost 2 bases and J lost 1; bases outside the gene matches: 2. The germline V gene encodes CDR1 MNHEY and CDR2 SVGAGI. The CDR3: CASSYGLGSYEQYF. The CDR3 region has the DNA TGTGCCAGCAGTTACGGACTAGGATCCTACGAGCAGTACTTC.

The V and J genes are TRBV4-3 and TRBJ2-7, with 8 bases identical to TRBD2. From germline, CDR1 is LGHNA and CDR2 YSLEER. The CDR3 runs to 15 residues. Germline trimming cut 1 base from V and 3 bases from J; bases unmatched to any gene: 5. In DNA, the CDR3 is TGCGCCAGCAGCCAAGGAATAGCGGGGTACTACGAGCAGTACTTC. As protein: CASSQGIAGYYEQYF.

This clonotype has at least ten counts. V usage is TRBV7-8 and J usage is TRBJ2-2; D might be TRBD1 or TRBD2, each matching 5 bases. Germline CDR1 and CDR2: SGHVS and FQNEAQ. There are 14 residues in the CDR3. The V and J ends lost 5 bases and 3 bases respectively, with 10 bases between them. The CDR3 loop is CASSTGPHTGELFF. As DNA, the CDR3 is TGTGCCAGCAGCACGGGACCCCACACCGGGGAGCTGTTTTTT.

This clonotype has ten or more counts. The rearrangement links TRBV5-5 to TRBJ2-7; TRBD1 might be the D (5 bases). The CDR3 is 12 residues long. Germline lookup yields CDR1 SGHKS and CDR2 YYEKEE (reference sequence). V was clipped by 4 bases and J by 5 bases, with 10 bases between them. CDR3 sequence reads: CASSQGRHEQYF. The DNA for the CDR3 is TGTGCCAGCAGCCAGGGCCGACACGAGCAGTACTTC.

Many counts were recorded for this clonotype. The gene calls are TRBV6-5 and TRBJ2-5; 8 nucleotides agree with TRBD1. The J segment lost 5 bases and the V segment lost 7 bases, leaving 12 bases of the junction unmatched. The CDR3 has 15 residues. Germline V gene lookup returns CDR1 MNHEY and CDR2 SVGAGI. The CDR3 loop is CASTAAGGKSETQYF. CDR3 bases: TGTGCCAGCACCGCGGCAGGGGGCAAATCGGAGACCCAGTACTTC.

At least ten counts were recorded for this clonotype. The rearrangement joins TRBV6-2 or TRBV6-3 to TRBJ2-7, with 8 bases aligning to TRBD1. Germline V lookup: CDR1 MNHEY, CDR2 SVGEGT. This CDR3 is 15 amino acids long. Losses at the gene ends were 7 bases for V and 4 bases for J; bases not matched to a gene: 12. The CDR3 region is CASTPGDRLRYEQYF. The CDR3 nucleotides read TGTGCCAGCACCCCAGGGGACAGGCTGCGTTACGAGCAGTACTTC.

The genes are TRBV5-1 and TRBJ1-1; 10 nucleotides agree with TRBD1. The CDR3 is 15 amino acids. In germline, CDR1 is SGHRS, CDR2 YFSETQ. Losses at the gene ends were 3 bases for V and 6 bases for J; bases not matched to a gene: 8. Written as DNA, the CDR3 is TGCGCCAGCAGCTCCAGGGACAGGGGCCCCGCTGAAGCTTTCTTT. Encoded protein: CASSSRDRGPAEAFF.

This clonotype appeared a single time. V and J are TRBV28 and TRBJ1-5; possibly TRBD1 for D (5 bases). Germline CDR1 reads MDHEN; CDR2 reads SYDVKM. The V gene lost 5 bases and the J gene lost 5 bases, with 10 bases spanning the gap. The CDR3 sequence is 13 residues long. The CDR3 nucleotides are TGTGCCAGCAGTCGGGACGGGGATCAGCCCCAGCATTTT. Translating gives CASSRDGDQPQHF.

At least ten counts were recorded for this clonotype. The chain has TRBV11-2 and TRBJ2-5, with unresolved D. The CDR3 runs to 18 residues. V shed 4 bases and J shed 5 bases, with 26 bases lying between them. Germline V gene sequence: CDR1 SGHAT, CDR2 FQNNGV. The CDR3 reads CASSSLTSWAPSRETQYF. CDR3 bases: TGTGCCAGCAGCTCCCTTACATCCTGGGCCCCCAGTCGGGAGACCCAGTACTTC.

The chain carries TRBV29-1 and TRBJ2-2; TRBD2 matches at 10 bases. The CDR3 totals 15 residues. Trimming removed 4 bases from V and 1 base from J; junction bases left unmatched: 3. CDR1 and CDR2 from the germline V gene are SQVTM and ANQGSEA. CDR3 nucleotides: TGCAGCGTTGGAGGACTAGCGGAGAACACCGGGGAGCTGTTTTTT. It specifies CSVGGLAENTGELFF.

V usage is TRBV6-1 and J usage is TRBJ1-2; D is perhaps TRBD1 (5 bases). This CDR3 has 17 amino acids. Between the trimmed V and J ends, which lost 4 bases and 4 bases, there was a span of 22 bases. CDR1 and CDR2 (germline): MNHNS, SASEGT. The CDR3 DNA reads TGTGCCAGCAGTGTTCGGTGCAGGGAAGTTATTGGCTATGGCTACACCTTC. This sequence encodes CASSVRCREVIGYGYTF.

This clonotype was seen many times. CDR3 sequence (DNA): TGTGCCAGCATTCGACAGGGGGGCTACGAGCAGTACTTC. It specifies CASIRQGGYEQYF. This chain joins TRBV12-3 or TRBV12-4 and TRBJ2-7, with 9 bases identical to TRBD1. V lost 7 bases and J lost 3; bases outside the gene matches: 4. This CDR3 comprises 13 residues.

Ten or more counts support this clonotype. The rearrangement uses TRBV6-1 and TRBJ2-7; TRBD1 aligns across 7 bases. The CDR3 length is 14 residues. Germline-derived CDR1 and CDR2 are MNHNS and SASEGT. Losses at the gene ends were 6 bases for V and 3 bases for J; bases not matched to a gene: 8. The DNA for the CDR3 is TGTGCCAGCAGCACAGGGGTTGCTTTCTACGAGCAGTACTTC. Protein sequence: CASSTGVAFYEQYF.

The chain combines TRBV20-1 with TRBJ1-2, with D possibly TRBD1 on 5 matching bases. CDR3 length: 13 amino acids. The germline V gene encodes CDR1 DFQATT and CDR2 SNEGSKA (reference sequence). V lost 4 bases and J 4 bases, leaving 13 bases between the germline ends. CDR3 protein: CSAKGDRTYGYTF. The CDR3 region has the DNA TGCAGTGCTAAAGGCGACAGAACCTATGGCTACACCTTC.

This clonotype was observed at least ten times. The J gene is TRBJ1-6, the V gene TRBV7-8, with 7 bases aligning to TRBD1. Germline V CDR1 and CDR2: SGHVS, FQNEAQ. Unmatched junction bases numbered 11, after V lost 2 bases and J lost 7 bases. CDR3 length: 17 amino acids. The CDR3 region has the DNA TGTGCCAGCAGCTTAAGGACAGGAGATTTCGCAAATTCACCCCTCCACTTT. Protein product: CASSLRTGDFANSPLHF.

This clonotype was picked up many times. The rearrangement uses TRBV7-2 and TRBJ1-1; no reliable D call. CDR1 and CDR2 from the germline V gene are SGHTA and FQGNSA. V was pared by 2 bases and J by 7 bases, with 11 bases between. The CDR3 covers 13 residues. This CDR3 is CASSLIKGSEAFF. CDR3 bases: TGTGCCAGCAGCTTAATTAAGGGCAGTGAAGCTTTCTTT.

This clonotype came up a few times. The gene calls are TRBV7-9 and TRBJ2-7; no clear D gene. The CDR3 length is 13 residues. The V end was cut by 4 bases, the J end by 1 base, with 8 bases between. The germline gives CDR1 SEHNR, CDR2 FQNEAQ (reference sequence). The DNA for the CDR3 is TGTGCCAGCAGCTCTTCGCCTTCCTACGAGCAGTACTTC. Translating it yields CASSSSPSYEQYF.

This clonotype was detected ten times or more. The chain uses TRBV5-6 and TRBJ1-5, with D hard to call. V was trimmed by 0 bases and J by 4 bases, leaving 5 bases between them. Germline V gives CDR1 SGHDT, CDR2 YYEEEE. This CDR3 is built from 13 residues. In nucleotides, the CDR3 is TGTGCCAGCAGCTTGGGAGTTAATCAGCCCCAGCATTTT. This gives the protein CASSLGVNQPQHF.

This clonotype was picked up many times. The gene calls are TRBV18 and TRBJ1-5; D call uncertain. The CDR3 is 15 amino acids. The germline V and J ends were trimmed by 3 bases and 2 bases, with 11 bases remaining between them. The V gene's germline CDR1 is KGHSH and CDR2 LQKENI. The CDR3 nucleotides are TGTGCCAGCTCACCCGTGGAGAGGGGCAATCAGCCCCAGCATTTT. It translates to CASSPVERGNQPQHF.

The table lists this clonotype with a few counts. The chain joins TRBV12-3 or TRBV12-4 to TRBJ1-2; D perhaps matches TRBD1 (6 bases). The CDR3 totals 14 residues. V dropped 7 bases and J dropped 4 bases, with 16 bases sitting between them. The CDR3 loop is CASTGRGRLYGYTF. DNA of the CDR3: TGTGCCAGCACGGGCAGGGGACGCCTCTATGGCTACACCTTC.

Many counts were recorded for this clonotype. This chain connects TRBV5-1 to TRBJ1-1; 8 nucleotides line up with TRBD1. Losses at the gene ends were 4 bases for V and 4 bases for J; bases not matched to a gene: 6. The CDR3 is 14 residues long. Germline CDR1 reads SGHRS; CDR2 reads YFSETQ. The CDR3 region is CASSGQGARTEAFF. The CDR3, as DNA: TGCGCCAGCAGCGGGCAGGGGGCTCGCACTGAAGCTTTCTTT.

This clonotype was observed many times. The chain carries TRBV4-2 and TRBJ1-2; TRBD1 might be the D (6 bases). This CDR3 is 15 amino acids long. CDR1 is LGHNA, CDR2 YNFKEQ, per germline. The V end lost 0 bases, the J end lost 5 bases, and 13 bases lay between the germline ends. CDR3 amino acids: CASSQDGSRGYGYTF. Written as DNA, the CDR3 is TGTGCCAGCAGCCAAGACGGTTCCAGGGGTTATGGCTACACCTTC.

This clonotype was detected ten times or more. This sequence joins TRBV4-1 and TRBJ1-1, with D perhaps matching TRBD1 (5 bases). Deletions cut 4 bases from V and 3 bases from J, with 18 bases between. The CDR3 consists of 16 residues. Germline-derived CDR1 and CDR2 are MGHRA and YSYEKL. CDR3 sequence: CASSPGSGGRYTEAFF. In DNA, the CDR3 is TGCGCCAGCAGCCCGGGGAGCGGGGGTAGGTACACTGAAGCTTTCTTT.

This clonotype was seen ten or more times. The rearrangement uses TRBV6-2 or TRBV6-3 and TRBJ2-7, with D unclear. This CDR3 contains 15 residues. The V and J ends lost 4 bases and 4 bases respectively, with 17 bases between them. Germline V gene lookup returns CDR1 MNHEY and CDR2 SVGEGT. In DNA, the CDR3 is TGTGCCAGCAGTTCTTCTTTCGGTCGTAGGTACGAGCAGTACTTC. It is translated as CASSSSFGRRYEQYF.

In this sample, this clonotype turned up many times. The chain is built from TRBV19 and TRBJ1-6; 8 nucleotides align to TRBD1. This CDR3 is 15 amino acids long. The V gene's germline CDR1 is LNHDA and CDR2 SQIVND (reference sequence). With 4 bases clipped from V and 9 bases from J, the junction kept 8 bases outside the gene matches. The CDR3, as DNA: TGTGCCAGTAGTAACCAGGGGGCCGGTGGTTCACCCCTCCACTTT. It yields the protein CASSNQGAGGSPLHF.

This clonotype appeared many times. The chain carries TRBV4-1 and TRBJ2-2; perhaps TRBD2 as D (7 bases). V lost 4 bases to trimming and J lost 6 bases, with 12 bases between them. The CDR3 spans 14 residues. The germline V gene encodes CDR1 MGHRA and CDR2 YSYEKL. The CDR3 DNA is TGCGCCAGCAGCCGACTCGGGGGGCCCGGGGAGCTGTTTTTT. Translating gives CASSRLGGPGELFF.